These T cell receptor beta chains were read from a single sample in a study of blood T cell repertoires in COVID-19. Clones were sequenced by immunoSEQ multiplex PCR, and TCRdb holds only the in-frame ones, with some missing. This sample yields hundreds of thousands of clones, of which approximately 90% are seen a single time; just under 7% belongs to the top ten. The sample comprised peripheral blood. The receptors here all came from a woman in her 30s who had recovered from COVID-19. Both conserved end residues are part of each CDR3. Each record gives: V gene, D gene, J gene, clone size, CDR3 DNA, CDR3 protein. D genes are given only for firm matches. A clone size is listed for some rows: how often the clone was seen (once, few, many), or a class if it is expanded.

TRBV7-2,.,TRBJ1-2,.,TGTGCCAGCAGCTTAGTCGGCGGAAACTATGGCTACACCTTC,CASSLVGGNYGYTF
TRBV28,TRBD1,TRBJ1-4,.,TGTGCCAGCAGCTTGACAGGGGGAGATGAAAAACTGTTTTTT,CASSLTGGDEKLFF
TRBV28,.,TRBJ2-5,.,TGTGCCAGCAGTAGGACAGAAGAGACCCAGTACTTC,CASSRTEETQYF
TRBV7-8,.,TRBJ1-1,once,TGTGCCAGCAGCTCGCCGTTGGGGGCAGCAGCTTTCTTT,CASSSPLGAAAFF
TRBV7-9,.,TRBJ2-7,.,TGTGCCAGCAGCTTAGCAGGGGAAGTCTACGAGCAGTACTTC,CASSLAGEVYEQYF
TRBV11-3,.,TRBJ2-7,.,TGTGCCAGCAGCCAGACAGGTTACTACGAGCAGTACTTC,CASSQTGYYEQYF
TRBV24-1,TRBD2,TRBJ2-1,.,TGTGCCACCAGTGATAATCTAGCGGGGGGGCCTTCCTACAATGAGCAGTTCTTC,CATSDNLAGGPSYNEQFF
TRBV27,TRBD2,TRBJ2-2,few,TGTGCCAGCAGACAACTAGCGGGGGTGAACACCGGGGAGCTGTTTTTT,CASRQLAGVNTGELFF
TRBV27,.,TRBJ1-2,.,TGTGCCAGCAGTTTATACCCCCCCAGGGGCGCCGATGGCTACACCTTC,CASSLYPPRGADGYTF
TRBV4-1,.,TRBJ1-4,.,TGCGCCAGCAGCCAAGGACCGACACAAGAAAAACTGTTTTTT,CASSQGPTQEKLFF
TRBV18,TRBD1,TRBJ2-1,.,TGTGCCAGCTCACGAGTAGGACAGGGGGCTTTGGAGCAGTTCTTC,CASSRVGQGALEQFF
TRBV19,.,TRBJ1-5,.,TGTGCCAGTAGGAGACAGGCAAGCAATCAGCCCCAGCATTTT,CASRRQASNQPQHF
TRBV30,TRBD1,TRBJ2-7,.,TGTGCCTGGGGACAGGGGCGCGAGCAGTACTTC,CAWGQGREQYF
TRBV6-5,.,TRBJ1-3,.,TGTGCCAGCAGGCCCGGGTACAATTCTGGAAACACCATATATTTT,CASRPGYNSGNTIYF
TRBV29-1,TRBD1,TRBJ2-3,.,TGCAGCGTTGGAGGGGGCGAGAGGGATACGCAGTATTTT,CSVGGGERDTQYF
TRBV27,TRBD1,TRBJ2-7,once,TGTGCCAGCAGTTTATCCCGGACAGGGGTCTACGAGCAGTACTTC,CASSLSRTGVYEQYF
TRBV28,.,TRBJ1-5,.,TGTGCCAGCAGTTTACCGGATCAGCCCCAGCATTTT,CASSLPDQPQHF
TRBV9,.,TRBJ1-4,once,TGTGCCAGCAGCGCCGGGGTGGTACGTGAAAAACTGTTTTTT,CASSAGVVREKLFF
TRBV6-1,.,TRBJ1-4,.,TGTGCCAGCAGTGAAGGACACTCAACTAATGAAAAACTGTTTTTT,CASSEGHSTNEKLFF
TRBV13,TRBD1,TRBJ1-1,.,TGTGCCAGCAGCCCCCAGACAGGGATCAACACTGAAGCTTTCTTT,CASSPQTGINTEAFF
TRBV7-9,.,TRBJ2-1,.,TGTGCCAGCAGCTTAATAGTGAGTTGGGCAGGGGCCTACAATGAGCAGTTCTTC,CASSLIVSWAGAYNEQFF
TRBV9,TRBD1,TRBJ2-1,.,TGTGCCAGCAGCAGGACAGGGAATAATTACAATGAGCAGTTCTTC,CASSRTGNNYNEQFF
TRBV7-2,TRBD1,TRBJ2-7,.,TGTGCCAGCAGCCTATTGGGACAGCCCTACGAGCAGTACTTC,CASSLLGQPYEQYF
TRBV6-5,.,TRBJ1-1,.,TGTGCCAGCAGTTACGGCAGGCTGAACACTGAAGCTTTCTTT,CASSYGRLNTEAFF
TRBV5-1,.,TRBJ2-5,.,TGCGCCAGCAGCTTGGAGTCGCACAGGGTCCCTCCAGAGACCCAGTACTTC,CASSLESHRVPPETQYF
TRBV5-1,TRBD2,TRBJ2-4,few,TGCGCCAGCAGAATCACCCCCTCTAGCGGGGTCGGCAAAAACATTCAGTACTTC,CASRITPSSGVGKNIQYF
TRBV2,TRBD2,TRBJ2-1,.,TGTGCCAGCAGTCTCGGACTAGCGGGGGGCGGGAATGAGCAGTTCTTC,CASSLGLAGGGNEQFF
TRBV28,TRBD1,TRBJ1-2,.,TGTGCCAGCAGTTTATCCTTCATCGGACAGGACTATGGCTACACCTTC,CASSLSFIGQDYGYTF
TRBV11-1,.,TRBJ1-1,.,TGTGCCAGCAGCTTTGGGGCCACCAGGGCTTTCTTT,CASSFGATRAFF
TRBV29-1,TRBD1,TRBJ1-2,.,TGCAGCGTTGATAGTACCAGGGGGCCCGTTAACTATGGCTACACCTTC,CSVDSTRGPVNYGYTF
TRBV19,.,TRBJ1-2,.,TGTGCCAGTAGTAGGGGAAACAGGGAAGTCTACACCTTC,CASSRGNREVYTF
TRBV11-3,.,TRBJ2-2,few,TGTGCCAGCAGCCCTAGTGGCAGGGGTAGGGCCACCGGGGAGCTGTTTTTT,CASSPSGRGRATGELFF
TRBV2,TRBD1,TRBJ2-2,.,TGTGCCAGCAGTGTCACAGGGGGCTTCGGCACCGGGGAGCTGTTTTTT,CASSVTGGFGTGELFF
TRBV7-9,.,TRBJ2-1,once,TGTGCCAGCAGAACGGGGGCCTACAATGAGCAGTTCTTC,CASRTGAYNEQFF
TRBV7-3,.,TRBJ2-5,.,TGTGCCAGCAGCCTTAGGGGAGAGACCCAGTACTTC,CASSLRGETQYF
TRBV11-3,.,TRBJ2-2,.,TGTGCCAGCAGCTTTGGACTCCGCACCGAACCGCTGTTTTTT,CASSFGLRTEPLFF
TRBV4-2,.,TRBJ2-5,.,TGTGCCAGCAGCCAAGATAGAAGGCGCGGGGAGACCCAGTACTTC,CASSQDRRRGETQYF
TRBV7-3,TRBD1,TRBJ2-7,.,TGTGCCAGCAGCCGTGGGACAGGGACCTACGAGCAGTACTTC,CASSRGTGTYEQYF
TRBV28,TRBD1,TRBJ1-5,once,TGTGCCAGCAAACAGGGGGGTTCTTGGCCCCAGCATTTT,CASKQGGSWPQHF
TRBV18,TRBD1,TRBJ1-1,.,TGTGCCAGCTCACCTCCACTTCCCGGGACAGGGGGCACTGAAGCTTTCTTT,CASSPPLPGTGGTEAFF